Below are 8 T cell receptor beta chains sequenced from a single sample in a study of blood T cell repertoires in COVID-19. Sequencing used immunoSEQ multiplex PCR; TCRdb keeps in-frame clones, though not all of them. The sample consists of 250,000 to 350,000 clones, 80% to 90% of them appearing once. Input material: PBMCs or T cells enriched from blood (not recorded which). The source is a woman aged 25 to 39 who had recovered from COVID-19.

The J gene is TRBJ2-1, the V gene TRBV12-3 or TRBV12-4; D might be TRBD1 (6 bases). The length of the CDR3 is 12 residues. V gave up 6 bases and J gave up 8 bases, with 11 bases separating them. The CDR3 is CASSQQGYEQFF. CDR3 bases: TGTGCCAGCAGCCAACAGGGATATGAGCAGTTCTTC.

V gene TRBV7-2 combines with J gene TRBJ1-2, with 9 bases fitting TRBD1. J gave up 11 bases and V 4 bases, and 14 bases lay outside the gene matches. The CDR3 is made up of 15 amino acids. Per the germline V gene, CDR1 is SGHTA and CDR2 is FQGNSA. The CDR3 region is CASSYTPGQGMRYTF. For the CDR3, the DNA is TGTGCCAGCAGCTATACTCCGGGACAGGGAATGAGGTACACCTTC.

The chain combines TRBV12-3 or TRBV12-4 with TRBJ1-2; D is undetermined. Deletions cut 6 bases from V and 2 bases from J, with 7 bases between. The CDR3 is 12 residues long. The CDR3 protein is CASREANYGYTF. The CDR3 DNA sequence: TGTGCCAGCAGGGAGGCAAACTATGGCTACACCTTC.

This clone was seen a few times. This chain's CDR3 is CAWRRDRGKDTQYF. CDR3 nucleotides: TGTGCCTGGAGGCGGGACAGGGGAAAAGATACGCAGTATTTT. The V and J genes are TRBV30 and TRBJ2-3, with 10 bases matching TRBD1. The germline CDR1 and CDR2 sequences are GTSNPN and SVGIG (reference sequence). V was clipped by 3 bases and J by 5 bases; unmatched bases: 5. The CDR3 is 14 amino acids.

This chain joins TRBV5-6 and TRBJ2-2; possible D gene TRBD1, 6 bases. In germline, CDR1 is SGHDT, CDR2 YYEEEE. V dropped 0 bases and J dropped 7 bases, with 19 bases sitting between them. The CDR3 spans 17 residues. The CDR3 loop is CASSLVGYRVKDGELFF. CDR3 DNA sequence: TGTGCCAGCAGCTTGGTCGGATACAGGGTAAAGGACGGGGAGCTGTTTTTT.

The CDR3 DNA reads TGCGCCAGCAGCTTGTTCAGCGCTAGCTATGGCTACACCTTC. Protein: CASSLFSASYGYTF. V is TRBV5-1 and J is TRBJ1-2; no definite D call. CDR1 is SGHRS and CDR2 is YFSETQ in the germline V gene. CDR3 length equals 14 residues. V was pared by 1 base and J by 4 bases, with 11 bases between.

The genes are TRBV12-3 or TRBV12-4 and TRBJ2-5; 7 nucleotides align to TRBD1. Trimming at V came to 7 bases and at J to 0 bases, leaving 2 bases not matched to a gene. The CDR3 consists of 13 residues. DNA of the CDR3: TGTGCCAGCACGGGACAGTACCAAGAGACCCAGTACTTC. Translating gives CASTGQYQETQYF.

For the CDR3, the DNA is TGTGCCAGCAGTTACTCGATGGTGGCGGCGGTGGGCTACACCTTC. Translated, it gives CASSYSMVAAVGYTF. V is TRBV6-5 and J is TRBJ1-2; D is undetermined. Trimming shortened V by 0 bases and J by 8 bases, and 16 bases separated the two germline ends. The CDR3 has 15 residues. CDR1 MNHEY and CDR2 SVGAGI come from the germline V gene.